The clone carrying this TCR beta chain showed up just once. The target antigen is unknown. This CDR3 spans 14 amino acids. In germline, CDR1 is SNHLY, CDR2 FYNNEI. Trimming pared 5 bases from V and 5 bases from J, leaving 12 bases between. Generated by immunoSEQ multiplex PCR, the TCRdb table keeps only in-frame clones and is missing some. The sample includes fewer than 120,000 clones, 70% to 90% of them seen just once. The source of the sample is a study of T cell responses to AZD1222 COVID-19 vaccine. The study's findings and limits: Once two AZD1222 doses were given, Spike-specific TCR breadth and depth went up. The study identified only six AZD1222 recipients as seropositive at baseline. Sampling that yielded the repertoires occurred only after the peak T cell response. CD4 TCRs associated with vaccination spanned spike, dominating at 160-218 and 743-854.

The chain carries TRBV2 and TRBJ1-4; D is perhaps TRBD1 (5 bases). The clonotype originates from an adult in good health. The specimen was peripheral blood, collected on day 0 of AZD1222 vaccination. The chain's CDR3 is CASSPGRGNEKLFF. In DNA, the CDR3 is TGTGCCAGCAGTCCGGGCCGGGGGAATGAAAAACTGTTTTTT.